The clone carrying this T cell receptor beta chain was observed a few times. The 5'RACE template-switching step produced TCR cDNA and added a universal primer site and UMIs. TCRdb reprocessed the 5' RACE reads with MiXCR, giving one entry per CDR3 protein. The top ten clones hold about 0.51% of a sample with roughly 250,000 distinct CDR3 sequences, 10% to 15% of them seen once. These data are taken from a study of T cells after yellow fever vaccination. In the study overall: Low-cell-number fractions underwent preparation using SMART-Seq v4 Ultra Low Input.

The CDR3 spans 16 residues. V shed 5 bases and J 7 bases; nucleotides not matched to a gene: 7. Germline loops: CDR1 SGHTA, CDR2 FQGNSA. This TCR was sampled from a man aged 25 to 40 who received the YFV17D yellow fever vaccine. The sequencing here drew on CD4+ T cells sorted from PBMCs, taken 45 days after the yellow fever booster vaccination. The V and J genes are TRBV7-2 and TRBJ2-2; 13 bases match TRBD2. CDR3 in DNA: TGTGCCAGCAGCCGCCGTAGGACTAGCGGGAGCGGGGAGCTGTTTTTT. Protein: CASSRRRTSGSGELFF.